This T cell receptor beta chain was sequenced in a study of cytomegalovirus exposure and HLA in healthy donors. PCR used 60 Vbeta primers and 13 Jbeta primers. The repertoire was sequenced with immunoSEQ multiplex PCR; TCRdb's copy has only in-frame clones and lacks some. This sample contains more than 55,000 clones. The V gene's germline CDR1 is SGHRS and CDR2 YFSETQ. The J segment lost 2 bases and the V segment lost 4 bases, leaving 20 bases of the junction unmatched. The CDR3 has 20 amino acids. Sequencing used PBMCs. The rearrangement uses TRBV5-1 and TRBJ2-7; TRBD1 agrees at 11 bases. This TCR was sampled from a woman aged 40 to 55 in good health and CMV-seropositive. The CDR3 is CASSRRTGGGLGSPTYEQYF. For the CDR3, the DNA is TGCGCCAGCAGCCGAAGGACAGGGGGCGGTTTGGGCTCCCCGACCTACGAGCAGTACTTC.